The rows below give T cell receptor beta chains drawn from one sample of a study of blood T cell repertoires in COVID-19. Profiled with immunoSEQ multiplex PCR; TCRdb holds only in-frame clones, not every one. The sample records 35,000 to 50,000 clones, about 83% being singletons. The sample consisted of peripheral blood. These receptors were obtained from a woman of 80 years or more with acute or convalescent COVID-19. CDR3s include the opening cysteine and the closing phenylalanine or tryptophan. A D gene is named only where the DNA matches it firmly. Size tells how often a clone was seen (once, few, many) or the class of an expanded clone, and some rows leave it out.

NA	NA	15	TRBV5-1	TRBJ1-6	TGCGCCAGCAGCTTGGGTGGGGGGAATAATTCACCCCTCCACTTT	CASSLGGGNNSPLHF
NA	NA	14	TRBV21-1	TRBJ2-7	TGTGCCAGCAGCGTCCCCGGGACAGGGAACGAGCAGTACTTC	CASSVPGTGNEQYF
TRBD2	NA	18	TRBV3-1/TRBV3-2	TRBJ2-3	TGTGCCAGCAGCCAAGATCAGAGACTAGCGAGTAGCACAGATACGCAGTATTTT	CASSQDQRLASSTDTQYF
TRBD1	NA	17	TRBV10-2	TRBJ1-3	TGCGCCAGCAGTGAGTCGAACAGGGGATGGCTTGGAAACACCATATATTTT	CASSESNRGWLGNTIYF
NA	NA	15	TRBV7-3	TRBJ1-2	TGTGCCAGCAGCTGGGGGCCGGGCCTCAACTATGGCTACACCTTC	CASSWGPGLNYGYTF
NA	NA	17	TRBV7-8	TRBJ2-7	TGTGCCAGCAGCCTGGTTGGGGGCACCCCCCTAGCCTACGAGCAGTACTTC	CASSLVGGTPLAYEQYF
TRBD1	NA	17	TRBV7-6	TRBJ2-7	TGTGCCAGCAGCTTAGTCATCGCCGGGACAGGGATCCACGAGCAGTACTTC	CASSLVIAGTGIHEQYF
TRBD1	once	16	TRBV2	TRBJ2-5	TGTGCCAGCAGTGAACTCGGGACAGGGGTTGGAGAGACCCAGTACTTC	CASSELGTGVGETQYF
NA	NA	13	TRBV7-2	TRBJ2-3	TGTGCCAGCAGCTACTCCGGGAGAGATACGCAGTATTTT	CASSYSGRDTQYF
NA	NA	14	TRBV7-8	TRBJ1-4	TGTGCCAGCAGCTCTCAGGGGACTAATGAAAAACTGTTTTTT	CASSSQGTNEKLFF
TRBD1	NA	16	TRBV5-1	TRBJ1-3	TGCGCCAGCAGCCCAGGGACAGGGACGGACGGAAACACCATATATTTT	CASSPGTGTDGNTIYF
NA	NA	15	TRBV6-5	TRBJ1-5	TGTGCCAGCAGTTACTCGCGCCAAGCCAATCAGCCCCAGCATTTT	CASSYSRQANQPQHF
NA	NA	14	TRBV19	TRBJ1-6	TGTGCCAGTAGCCTCTCCCCAGATAATTCACCCCTCCACTTT	CASSLSPDNSPLHF
NA	NA	14	TRBV28	TRBJ1-2	TGTGCCAGCAGTTTAACGCCGGCTAACTATGGCTACACCTTC	CASSLTPANYGYTF
TRBD1	NA	14	TRBV18	TRBJ2-7	TGTGCCAGCTCACTAAGGCAGGGGGCGTACGAGCAGTACTTC	CASSLRQGAYEQYF
TRBD2	few	15	TRBV5-4	TRBJ2-3	TGTGCCAGCAGCCTCAGACTAGCGGGGGCAGATACGCAGTATTTT	CASSLRLAGADTQYF
NA	NA	13	TRBV29-1	TRBJ1-1	TGCAGCGTGCAATTCAGGGGTAACACTGAAGCTTTCTTT	CSVQFRGNTEAFF
TRBD2	NA	16	TRBV28	TRBJ2-1	TGTGCCAGCAGTTTGGGAGGAGCGGGGGGATTCAATGAGCAGTTCTTC	CASSLGGAGGFNEQFF
NA	once	13	TRBV7-2	TRBJ1-5	TGTGCCAGCAGCCCAGAGGACCGTCGGGGCCAGCATTTT	CASSPEDRRGQHF
TRBD1	NA	16	TRBV5-1	TRBJ2-5	TGCGCCAGCAGCTTAAGCCCAGGGGGCAATCAAGAGACCCAGTACTTC	CASSLSPGGNQETQYF
TRBD1	NA	17	TRBV7-2	TRBJ1-4	TGTGCCAGCAGCTTAGCTCTCACAGGGGACACCGGCGAAAAACTGTTTTTT	CASSLALTGDTGEKLFF
TRBD2	once	15	TRBV7-2	TRBJ2-7	TGTGCCAGCAGCCCTGGGGCGGGGGGGCCGCAGGAGCAGTACTTC	CASSPGAGGPQEQYF
NA	NA	14	TRBV6-5	TRBJ1-1	TGTGCCAGCAGTCGGGAGGGGGGGCAAACTGAAGCTTTCTTT	CASSREGGQTEAFF
TRBD2	NA	15	TRBV3-1/TRBV3-2	TRBJ2-2	TGTGCCAGCAGCCCGCCCGGGGGGGCCACCGGGGAGCTGTTTTTT	CASSPPGGATGELFF
NA	NA	16	TRBV4-3	TRBJ1-2	TGCGCCAGCAGCCAGACTTCTAGGGTAGCGGGGAATGGCTACACCTTC	CASSQTSRVAGNGYTF
TRBD1	once	18	TRBV5-1	TRBJ2-1	TGCGCCAGCAGCCCCCAAAATGCCGGGACAGGGAAGTACAATGAGCAGTTCTTC	CASSPQNAGTGKYNEQFF
NA	NA	13	TRBV2	TRBJ1-4	TGTGCCAGCCAGGCTTCTATTAATGAAAAACTGTTTTTT	CASQASINEKLFF
NA	NA	14	TRBV7-9	TRBJ1-2	TGTGCCAGCAGCTTAGCAGGATCCCCGGGGGGCTACACCTTC	CASSLAGSPGGYTF
NA	NA	15	TRBV2	TRBJ1-6	TGTGCCAGCAGCCAAAAGCGGGGCCAATCGTCACCCCTCCACTTT	CASSQKRGQSSPLHF
NA	NA	16	TRBV28	TRBJ1-4	TGTGCCAGCAGTTATGAGGTGACGGGGTCTGGTGAAAAACTGTTTTTT	CASSYEVTGSGEKLFF
NA	NA	12	TRBV19	TRBJ1-1	TGTGCCAGTAGCGAACATAACACTGAAGCTTTCTTT	CASSEHNTEAFF